This T cell receptor beta chain was captured in a study of blood T cell repertoires in COVID-19. Study-wide context: Acute-phase and convalescent COVID-19 samples originated in the United States, Italy and Spain. In each case, the material was cDNA or gDNA derived from T cells, B-cell-depleted T cells, or PBMCs.

In the source study's methods: Estimates of nucleated cell counts were drawn from the amplification of reference gene primers. The repertoire was sequenced with immunoSEQ multiplex PCR; TCRdb's copy has only in-frame clones and lacks some. That table gives V, J and clone size, and the DNA gave D and trimming. The sample contains 300,000 to 450,000 clones, 85% of which appear only once. The V and J ends lost 5 bases and 0 bases respectively, with 12 bases between them. The CDR3 runs to 14 residues. Germline CDR1 SGHTS, CDR2 YDEGEE. Source material: peripheral blood. This clonotype originated in a woman aged 18-29 years with acute or convalescent COVID-19. The V and J genes are TRBV5-8 and TRBJ2-7; maybe TRBD2 (6 bases). The CDR3 is CASRDPSASYEQYF. CDR3 coding DNA: TGTGCCAGCAGGGATCCTAGCGCCTCCTACGAGCAGTACTTC.